The 23 T cell receptor beta chains listed next were all sequenced from one sample in a study of blood T cell repertoires in COVID-19. Some clones are missing from TCRdb's copy, which holds only in-frame ones; the method was immunoSEQ multiplex PCR. The data show 260,000 or so clones, just over 85% seen once. The sample was PBMCs or T cells enriched from blood (not recorded which). The receptors were sampled from a man aged 18 to 29 who had recovered from COVID-19.

This clone was observed a few times. This chain connects TRBV4-2 to TRBJ1-2, with D uncertain. The CDR3 is made up of 14 amino acids. Germline V gives CDR1 LGHNA, CDR2 YNFKEQ. The V end was cut by 4 bases, the J end by 8 bases, with 17 bases between. The CDR3 DNA follows: TGTGCCAGCAGCCTTCCAGACCGGTCGGGAGGCTACACCTTC. It yields the protein CASSLPDRSGGYTF.

The sample holds one count of this clone. The CDR3 bases are TGTGCCAGTAGTGTCGACAGGGGGGTAATCAATGAGCAGTTCTTC. Encoded protein: CASSVDRGVINEQFF. V is TRBV19 and J is TRBJ2-1; 9 nucleotides align to TRBD1. J gave up 6 bases and V 5 bases, and 8 bases lay outside the gene matches. Germline CDR1 LNHDA, CDR2 SQIVND (reference sequence). The length of the CDR3 is 15 residues.

The genes are TRBV19 and TRBJ2-7, with no clear D. The germline V and J ends were trimmed by 6 bases and 0 bases, with 12 bases remaining between them. Germline V lookup: CDR1 LNHDA, CDR2 SQIVND (reference sequence). The CDR3 runs to 14 residues. CDR3 amino acids: CASRQTSDSYEQYF. The CDR3 nucleotides are TGTGCCAGTAGGCAGACATCAGACTCCTACGAGCAGTACTTC.

This clone was seen only a few times. This chain uses TRBV6-5 with TRBJ2-7; 7 nucleotides line up with TRBD2. The CDR3 sequence is 15 residues long. V dropped 6 bases and J dropped 0; count of bases not matched to a gene: 8. Germline assignment: CDR1 MNHEY and CDR2 SVGAGI. CDR3 loop: CASSGRLDGSYEQYF. CDR3 in DNA: TGTGCCAGCAGCGGGAGGTTGGACGGCTCCTACGAGCAGTACTTC.

CDR3 in amino acids: CASSFLGLEQFF. DNA for the CDR3: TGTGCCAGCAGCTTCCTCGGACTGGAGCAGTTCTTC. The chain employs TRBV7-3 and TRBJ2-1, with a tentative D call TRBD2 (5 bases). The CDR3 has 12 residues. V lost 3 bases, J lost 10 bases, and 10 bases lay in between. CDR1 and CDR2 (germline): SGHTA, FQGTGA.

The V and J genes are TRBV7-2 and TRBJ2-3; D is uncertain. Germline CDR1 and CDR2: SGHTA and FQGNSA. The CDR3 is 12 amino acids. V dropped 5 bases and J dropped 6 bases, with 9 bases sitting between them. As DNA, the CDR3 is TGTGCCAGCAGCCCCTATTCGGATACGCAGTATTTT. This sequence encodes CASSPYSDTQYF.

Concerning this clone: Relative to the germline gene, one junction end is altered; a read error may explain this. This sequence joins TRBV2 and TRBJ2-7; TRBD2 might be the D (5 bases). CDR1 and CDR2 from the germline V gene are SNHLY and FYNNEI. The CDR3 is 12 residues long. The CDR3 reads CASSDLRRRALF. CDR3 bases: TGTGCCAGCAGTGACTTACGGAGGCGGGCTCTCTTC.

This chain links TRBV11-2 with TRBJ2-2; D not resolved. Germline-derived CDR1 and CDR2 are SGHAT and FQNNGV. V lost 1 base and J 7 bases, leaving 7 bases between the germline ends. This CDR3 comprises 13 residues. The CDR3 nucleotides read TGTGCCAGCAGCTTAGTCGGTCTCGGGGAGCTGTTTTTT. Protein product: CASSLVGLGELFF.

There are many counts of this clone. This chain connects TRBV4-1 to TRBJ2-1, with 9 bases matching TRBD2. The germline V gene has CDR1 MGHRA and CDR2 YSYEKL. The J segment lost 3 bases and the V segment lost 1 base, leaving 1 base of the junction unmatched. The CDR3 consists of 15 residues. The CDR3 here is CASSQGTSDYNEQFF. The CDR3 DNA reads TGCGCCAGCAGCCAAGGGACTAGCGACTACAATGAGCAGTTCTTC.

In its sample, this clone was seen a few times. The gene calls are TRBV4-1 and TRBJ1-1; 8 bases are shared with TRBD1. This CDR3 is 13 amino acids long. Germline V gene lookup returns CDR1 MGHRA and CDR2 YSYEKL. Trimming cost V 0 bases and J 10 bases; bases outside gene matches: 4. The DNA for the CDR3 is TGCGCCAGCAGCCAAGATTCAGGGGGCGCAGCTTTCTTT. Its protein is CASSQDSGGAAFF.

V and J are TRBV13 and TRBJ1-1; a possible D gene is TRBD1 (5 bases). Germline values: CDR1 PRHDT, CDR2 FYEKMQ (reference sequence). Trimming took 3 bases from V and 5 from J, leaving 7 bases between them. CDR3 length: 12 amino acids. CDR3 loop: CASSFGGTEAFF. Here the CDR3 DNA reads TGTGCCAGCAGCTTCGGGGGAACTGAAGCTTTCTTT.

The chain joins TRBV5-6 to TRBJ2-7; D gene unclear. The CDR3 has 13 amino acids. Germline assignment: CDR1 SGHDT and CDR2 YYEEEE. V gave up 0 bases and J gave up 6 bases, with 10 bases separating them. CDR3 sequence reads: CASSLGTVSEQYF. CDR3 sequence (DNA): TGTGCCAGCAGCTTGGGTACGGTTTCCGAGCAGTACTTC.

In its sample, this clone was seen once. The rearrangement links TRBV7-2 to TRBJ2-7; 10 bases agree with TRBD2. The CDR3 has 15 amino acids. The germline gives CDR1 SGHTA, CDR2 FQGNSA. V dropped 1 base and J dropped 8; count of bases not matched to a gene: 8. In DNA form, the CDR3 reads TGTGCCAGCAGCTTAGATGGGCTAGCGGGGGTCAAGCAGTACTTC. It codes for CASSLDGLAGVKQYF.

As DNA, the CDR3 is TGTGCCAGCAGCTTACGGGGGGGCTCCTACAATGAGCAGTTCTTC. Residues: CASSLRGGSYNEQFF. The chain joins TRBV5-4 to TRBJ2-1, with 8 bases matching TRBD2. V was pared by 2 bases and J by 0 bases, with 1 base of the junction left unmatched. The CDR3 loop spans 15 amino acids. Germline values: CDR1 SGHNT, CDR2 YYREEE (reference sequence).

The chain employs TRBV7-9 and TRBJ2-3; maybe TRBD2 (6 bases). Trimming cost V 6 bases and J 3 bases, with 16 bases left between them. Germline V gives CDR1 SEHNR, CDR2 FQNEAQ (reference sequence). This CDR3 spans 15 amino acids. CDR3 nucleotides: TGTGCCAGCAGTCCCGCGGGGAGTGAGACAGATACGCAGTATTTT. This sequence encodes CASSPAGSETDTQYF. Combining the CDR3 with reference TRBV7-9 and TRBJ2-3 gives the whole variable domain DTGVSQNPRHKITKRGQNVTFRCDPISEHNRLYWYRQTLGQGPEFLTYFQNEAQLEKSRLLSDRFSAERPKGSFSTLEIQRTEQGDSAMYLCASSPAGSETDTQYFGPGTRLTVL.

J is TRBJ2-7 and V is TRBV11-2; a weak D match, TRBD2 (6 bases). Germline assignment: CDR1 SGHAT and CDR2 FQNNGV. With 5 bases removed from V and 4 bases from J, the gap between germline ends came to 21 bases. This CDR3 has 16 residues. In DNA form, the CDR3 reads TGTGCCAGCAGCCCCAGGCGGGACTCGGTTTGGTACGAGCAGTACTTC. Translating gives CASSPRRDSVWYEQYF.

V is TRBV3-1 (or the pseudogene TRBV3-2) and J is TRBJ1-3, with D unclear. The germline gives CDR1 LGHDT, CDR2 YNNKEL (reference sequence). Trimming stripped 1 base from V and 2 bases from J, with 6 bases between. CDR3 length: 14 amino acids. CDR3 residues: CASSQVSAGNTIYF. The CDR3 coding sequence is TGTGCCAGCAGCCAAGTCTCAGCTGGAAACACCATATATTTT.

The rearrangement joins TRBV5-4 to TRBJ2-5; TRBD2 matches at 12 bases. Germline values: CDR1 SGHNT, CDR2 YYREEE (reference sequence). The CDR3 loop spans 16 amino acids. The V and J ends lost 2 bases and 2 bases, in that order; junction bases with no gene match: 4. This CDR3 reads CASSFRLAGAQETQYF. Here the CDR3 DNA reads TGTGCCAGCAGCTTCCGACTAGCGGGAGCGCAAGAGACCCAGTACTTC.

The genes are TRBV7-2 and TRBJ2-7; D unclear. V gave up 6 bases and J gave up 6 bases, with 27 bases separating them. Germline V gene sequence: CDR1 SGHTA, CDR2 FQGNSA. This CDR3 is built from 17 residues. The CDR3 reads CASRPPATDSHTGEQYF. The CDR3 region has the DNA TGTGCCAGCAGACCTCCTGCAACCGACTCCCATACCGGCGAGCAGTACTTC.

This chain joins TRBV7-2 and TRBJ1-1, with D unresolved. The CDR3 totals 14 residues. Trimming took 0 bases from V and 4 from J, leaving 9 bases between them. In germline, CDR1 is SGHTA, CDR2 FQGNSA. The CDR3: CASSLAGNPTEAFF. DNA for the CDR3: TGTGCCAGCAGCTTAGCGGGCAACCCCACTGAAGCTTTCTTT.

This sequence joins TRBV7-3 and TRBJ2-1, with TRBD2 identical over 7 bases. Germline loops: CDR1 SGHTA, CDR2 FQGTGA. The CDR3 length is 15 residues. Germline trimming cut 4 bases from V and 4 bases from J; bases unmatched to any gene: 7. The CDR3 region is CASSSTTSRYNEQFF. CDR3 coding DNA: TGTGCCAGCAGCTCGACGACTAGCCGTTACAATGAGCAGTTCTTC.

The chain couples TRBV7-2 to TRBJ2-7; D may be TRBD1 (6 bases). Germline V gives CDR1 SGHTA, CDR2 FQGNSA. V lost 3 bases, J lost 0 bases, and 15 bases lay in between. The CDR3 has 16 amino acids. For the CDR3, the DNA is TGTGCCAGCAGCTTGATACAGGGAAGTCTCTCCTACGAGCAGTACTTC. As protein: CASSLIQGSLSYEQYF.

This chain links TRBV4-1 with TRBJ1-5; D not certain. There are 18 residues in the CDR3. The V gene lost 0 bases and the J gene lost 0 bases, with 15 bases spanning the gap. The V gene's germline CDR1 is MGHRA and CDR2 YSYEKL. The DNA for the CDR3 is TGCGCCAGCAGCCAAGATGGAGACGGTCAATATAGCAATCAGCCCCAGCATTTT. It is translated as CASSQDGDGQYSNQPQHF.